This T cell receptor (beta chain) was sequenced during a study of vaccination and CD4 T cells after COVID-19. Turning to the study itself: As control conditions, cultures were given either a CEFX pool serving as positive control, an HIV-1 Nef pool, or no peptide at all.

This clonotype was seen a handful of times. The antigen is not known. The assay that was used to sequence DNA from cultured CD4+ T cells was the Oncomine TCR Beta short-read assay. TCRdb passed the PCR reads through MiXCR, listing each CDR3 protein once. Of a few thousand distinct CDR3 sequences listed, 44% are singletons. CDR1 SGHTA and CDR2 FQGNSA come from the germline V gene. The CDR3 extends over 15 amino acids. The V gene end was trimmed by 4 bases and the J gene end by 1 base; junction bases not matched to a gene: 6. Noted treatment: approximately 11-day PBMC culture with coronavirus spike peptide pools or control peptides (ViraFEST assay). Fresh medium (containing IL-2) replaced half the medium on days 3 and 7.

This chain uses TRBV7-2 with TRBJ2-5; 7 bases are a match to TRBD2. Sequencing was carried out using CD4+ T cells from blood, cultured in vitro. The sequence was collected from a human donor who had recovered from COVID-19. For the CDR3, the DNA is TGTGCCAGCAGCTCCCAATGGGGGGGCCAAGAGACCCAGTACTTC. This gives the protein CASSSQWGGQETQYF.